One and the same sample provided the 20 T cell receptor beta chains below, sequenced in a study of PD-1 blockade in classical Hodgkin lymphoma. Described time point: cycle 4 day 1 (C4D1), after less than 7 weeks of nivolumab. After autologous stem cell transplantation all patients relapsed, and prior brentuximab vedotin exposure differed between cohorts. PBMCs, once thawed, yielded CD8+ T cells isolated by magnetic negative selection. TCRdb's table, derived via immunoSEQ multiplex PCR, lists solely in-frame clones and lacks some. The sample records approximately 8,400 clones, 82% being singletons. The sequences come from CD8+ T cells from blood, collected before the fourth cycle of nivolumab. These receptors all come from a human donor with classical Hodgkin lymphoma.

The chain uses TRBV6-5 and TRBJ2-7; 11 nucleotides match TRBD2. Germline V gene sequence: CDR1 MNHEY, CDR2 SVGAGI. The CDR3 runs 15 residues. V lost 4 bases and J lost 2; bases outside the gene matches: 4. The DNA of the CDR3 is TGTGCCAGCAGTTGGCTAGCGGGGGGACCCTACGAGCAGTACTTC. Translating it yields CASSWLAGGPYEQYF.

The chain links TRBV6-4 to TRBJ2-7; a weak D match, TRBD1 (5 bases). The V end lost 2 bases, the J end lost 5 bases, and 16 bases lay between the germline ends. The CDR3 extends over 15 amino acids. Germline CDR1 is MRHNA and CDR2 is SNTAGT. The CDR3 sequence: CASSDSPQGADEQYF. The CDR3 nucleotides are TGTGCCAGCAGTGACAGCCCGCAGGGCGCGGACGAGCAGTACTTC.

The chain joins TRBV29-1 to TRBJ2-7; a weak D match, TRBD1 (5 bases). V lost 3 bases to trimming and J lost 0 bases, with 6 bases between them. CDR1 SQVTM and CDR2 ANQGSEA come from the germline V gene. This CDR3 has 12 amino acids. CDR3 region: CSVDQGSYEQYF. CDR3 coding DNA: TGCAGCGTTGATCAGGGCTCCTACGAGCAGTACTTC.

The gene calls are TRBV29-1 and TRBJ1-1; D gene unclear. Germline loops: CDR1 SQVTM, CDR2 ANQGSEA. Trimming pared 7 bases from V and 7 bases from J, leaving 10 bases between. The CDR3 contains 10 residues. The DNA of the CDR3 is TGCAGCGCCTGGTCGCTTGAAGCTTTCTTT. Translating gives CSAWSLEAFF.

For the CDR3, the DNA is TGCGCCAGCAGCCAAGGATACCGACAGGGGTTCTTCGGATCTGGGGCCAACGTCCTGACTTTC. Its translation: CASSQGYRQGFFGSGANVLTF. The gene calls are TRBV4-1 and TRBJ2-6; the match to TRBD1 covers 8 bases. The ends lost 1 base at V and 1 base at J; junction bases unmatched: 15. Germline V gene lookup returns CDR1 MGHRA and CDR2 YSYEKL. The CDR3 consists of 21 residues.

The chain links TRBV6-4 to TRBJ2-3; TRBD1 aligns across 10 bases. This CDR3 contains 14 residues. The trim removed 2 bases at V and 4 bases at J, leaving 0 bases unmatched. Germline V gene sequence: CDR1 MRHNA, CDR2 SNTAGT. CDR3 nucleotides: TGTGCCAGCAGTGACGGACAGGGGGCAGATACGCAGTATTTT. It codes for CASSDGQGADTQYF.

The CDR3 here is CASSTYKDLQETQYF. DNA for the CDR3: TGTGCCAGCAGCACGTACAAAGATCTCCAAGAGACCCAGTACTTC. J is TRBJ2-5 and V is TRBV7-9; D is ambiguous. CDR1 and CDR2 from the germline V gene are SEHNR and FQNEAQ (reference sequence). The CDR3 is 15 residues long. Trimming stripped 5 bases from V and 1 base from J, with 14 bases between.

This clone was picked up one time. The chain employs TRBV28 and TRBJ1-2; D not certain. Between the trimmed V and J ends, which lost 6 bases and 4 bases, there was a span of 18 bases. The CDR3 spans 15 residues. In germline, CDR1 is MDHEN, CDR2 SYDVKM. This chain's CDR3 is CASSYQSQRIYGYTF. DNA of the CDR3: TGTGCCAGCAGCTATCAGTCACAGAGGATCTATGGCTACACCTTC.

This clone was recorded once. The V gene is TRBV12-5, the J gene TRBJ1-1; D might be TRBD1 (6 bases). The CDR3 is 13 residues long. V dropped 5 bases and J dropped 1 base, with 8 bases sitting between them. Germline CDR1 LGHNT, CDR2 FRNRAP. CDR3 sequence reads: CASGPQGNTEAFF. The DNA of the CDR3 is TGTGCTAGTGGTCCACAGGGGAACACTGAAGCTTTCTTT.

A remark on this clone: One junction end disagrees with the germline gene, perhaps due to a read error. In the same sample, other DNA sequences code for this CDR3. The gene calls are TRBV19 and TRBJ1-1; D is perhaps TRBD1 (5 bases). The CDR3 is 11 amino acids. The germline V gene has CDR1 LNHDA and CDR2 SQIVND (reference sequence). This chain's CDR3 is CASSSGTKAFF. In DNA, the CDR3 is TGTGCCAGTTCCTCCGGGACCAAAGCTTTTTTT.

This chain links TRBV27 with TRBJ2-1; no clear D. Germline CDR1 is MNHEY and CDR2 is SMNVEV (reference sequence). The CDR3 has 15 residues. The V end lost 5 bases, the J end lost 5 bases, and 16 bases lay between the germline ends. The DNA for the CDR3 is TGTGCCAGCAGTCCCTACCCAAGCCTTCACAATGAGCAGTTCTTC. Translation gives CASSPYPSLHNEQFF.

The gene calls are TRBV5-6 and TRBJ2-3; 7 nucleotides agree with TRBD2. The CDR3 sequence is 14 residues long. CDR1 and CDR2 (germline): SGHDT, YYEEEE. V lost 4 bases and J lost 5; bases outside the gene matches: 7. CDR3 sequence (DNA): TGTGCCAGCAGCCCCGGACTAGTCGGAGATACGCAGTATTTT. Amino acid sequence: CASSPGLVGDTQYF.

The chain couples TRBV5-1 to TRBJ2-3; 11 bases agree with TRBD2. Germline assignment: CDR1 SGHRS and CDR2 YFSETQ. J gave up 5 bases and V 5 bases, and 7 bases lay outside the gene matches. The CDR3 extends over 15 amino acids. The chain's CDR3 is CASSPLAGGGDTQYF. The CDR3 region has the DNA TGCGCCAGCAGTCCCCTAGCGGGGGGAGGAGATACGCAGTATTTT.

The CDR3 nucleotides are TGTGCCAGTAAGGCAGGGTTAGGGACTGAAGCTTTCTTT. Protein sequence: CASKAGLGTEAFF. The gene calls are TRBV7-3 and TRBJ1-1; D is possibly TRBD1 (5 bases). The CDR3 length is 13 residues. Per the germline V gene, CDR1 is SGHTA and CDR2 is FQGTGA. Trimming removed 9 bases at V and 5 bases at J, with 16 bases between.

The chain carries TRBV11-2 and TRBJ2-3; 12 nucleotides line up with TRBD2. Germline V gene data show CDR1 as SGHAT and CDR2 as FQNNGV. Trimming cost V 4 bases and J 9 bases; bases outside gene matches: 11. CDR3 length: 16 residues. This chain's CDR3 is CASSSPTSGGSWTQYF. DNA for the CDR3: TGTGCCAGCAGCTCCCCGACTAGCGGGGGATCGTGGACGCAGTATTTT.

The V call is TRBV29-1, the J call TRBJ1-4; tentative D call: TRBD1 (6 bases). This CDR3 region has 13 residues. The V and J ends lost 4 bases and 5 bases respectively, with 11 bases between them. Germline V gene sequence: CDR1 SQVTM, CDR2 ANQGSEA. The CDR3 sequence: CSVVTGMNEKLFF. CDR3 in DNA: TGCAGCGTTGTAACAGGGATGAATGAAAAACTGTTTTTT.

The chain carries TRBV27 and TRBJ1-1; D possibly corresponds to TRBD1 (5 bases). V gave up 7 bases and J gave up 1 base, with 16 bases separating them. This CDR3 contains 15 residues. CDR1 is MNHEY, CDR2 SMNVEV, per germline (reference sequence). CDR3 loop: CASTKRDSENTEAFF. Written as DNA, the CDR3 is TGTGCCAGCACCAAAAGAGACAGCGAGAACACTGAAGCTTTCTTT.

The CDR3 sequence: CASSSRWTGEIEAFF. The CDR3 bases are TGTGCCAGCAGCTCCCGATGGACAGGGGAGATTGAAGCTTTCTTT. This rearrangement joins TRBV7-9 to TRBJ1-1, with 9 bases fitting TRBD1. Germline CDR1 reads SEHNR; CDR2 reads FQNEAQ (reference sequence). This CDR3 has 15 amino acids. The trim removed 4 bases at V and 7 bases at J, leaving 10 bases unmatched.

The J gene is TRBJ2-1, the V gene TRBV19, with 12 bases matching TRBD2. The CDR3 sequence is 15 residues long. Trimming removed 4 bases from V and 5 bases from J; junction bases left unmatched: 3. Germline V gene data show CDR1 as LNHDA and CDR2 as SQIVND (reference sequence). The CDR3 protein is CASSRTSGDHNEQFF. The DNA of the CDR3 is TGTGCCAGTAGTAGGACTAGCGGGGACCACAATGAGCAGTTCTTC.

This rearrangement joins TRBV5-6 to TRBJ2-7, with a possible D match to TRBD1 (5 bases). Per germline, CDR1 SGHDT and CDR2 YYEEEE. The CDR3 totals 16 residues. V lost 2 bases and J lost 3, with 18 bases in between. The CDR3 reads CASSLSVTAYYYEQYF. The CDR3 bases are TGTGCCAGCAGCTTATCGGTGACAGCCTATTACTACGAGCAGTACTTC.